The next 23 T cell receptor beta chains were all read from a single sample in a study of blood T cells in healthy people across ages. Then a second PCR, running about 7 to 11 cycles, was carried out with a sample-barcoded 5' primer and a J-beta primer mix. From the 5' RACE reads, TCRdb called clonotypes with MiXCR, one entry per CDR3 protein. This sample has roughly 930,000 distinct CDR3 sequences; roughly 43% occur once, and the top ten carry over 10%. Sequencing input: blood. The receptors come from a man aged 25-45 years in good health.

DNA for the CDR3: TGTGCCAGCAGACCTCGGACAGGGGGCACAGATACGCAGTATTTT. This codes for CASRPRTGGTDTQYF. The rearrangement joins TRBV11-3 to TRBJ2-3; 9 bases line up with TRBD1. Trimming cost V 6 bases and J 1 base; bases outside gene matches: 5. Germline V gene lookup returns CDR1 SGHNT and CDR2 YENEEA. There are 15 residues in the CDR3.

This clonotype was picked up a small number of times. The V gene is TRBV20-1, the J gene TRBJ2-7, with 10 bases identical to TRBD1. Germline-derived CDR1 and CDR2 are DFQATT and SNEGSKA (reference sequence). CDR3 length: 13 amino acids. J gave up 9 bases and V 5 bases, and 10 bases lay outside the gene matches. The CDR3 DNA is TGCAGTGCTGGACAGGGGGATGGACGAGGGCAGTACTTC. It codes for CSAGQGDGRGQYF.

This clonotype was recorded a few times. The chain couples TRBV5-1 to TRBJ1-4, with 7 nucleotides matching TRBD1. Per germline, CDR1 SGHRS and CDR2 YFSETQ. CDR3 length equals 15 residues. With V trimmed by 4 bases and J by 7 bases, 10 bases remained unmatched. The CDR3: CASSPTTGRREKLFF. The CDR3 nucleotides are TGCGCCAGCAGCCCAACGACAGGGCGCCGTGAAAAACTGTTTTTT.

This clonotype was found once. This chain links TRBV7-9 with TRBJ2-7; no reliable D call. With 7 bases removed from V and 2 bases from J, the gap between germline ends came to 12 bases. The CDR3 is 13 residues long. In germline, CDR1 is SEHNR, CDR2 FQNEAQ (reference sequence). CDR3 loop: CASIKQGTYEQYF. As DNA, the CDR3 is TGTGCCAGCATCAAACAAGGGACCTACGAGCAGTACTTC.

The genes are TRBV12-3 or TRBV12-4 and TRBJ1-2, with D possibly being TRBD1 (5 bases). V was pared by 7 bases and J by 4 bases, with 16 bases between. This CDR3 is 14 amino acids long. CDR3 loop: CASTSPGDPYGYTF. CDR3 DNA sequence: TGTGCCAGCACTTCCCCGGGGGACCCCTATGGCTACACCTTC.

This clonotype was detected once. V is TRBV20-1 and J is TRBJ2-7, with 8 nucleotides matching TRBD1. The end of the DNA is better explained by TRBJ2-5, so the J call may be wrong. Per the germline V gene, CDR1 is DFQATT and CDR2 is SNEGSKA (reference sequence). The CDR3 has 15 amino acids. CDR3 sequence reads: CSALKFGQGSETQYF. In nucleotides, the CDR3 is TGCAGTGCCCTCAAATTTGGACAGGGCAGCGAGACCCAGTACTTC.

The genes are TRBV4-2 and TRBJ1-1; 8 nucleotides agree with TRBD1. Per the germline V gene, CDR1 is LGHNA and CDR2 is YNFKEQ. With 1 base clipped from V and 1 base from J, the junction kept 2 bases outside the gene matches. The CDR3 runs 15 residues. CDR3 region: CASSQGGQANTEAFF. The CDR3 region has the DNA TGTGCCAGCAGCCAAGGGGGACAGGCGAACACTGAAGCTTTCTTT.

This clonotype came up a few times. The V gene is TRBV3-1, the J gene TRBJ1-5, with D unresolved. Germline V gene sequence: CDR1 LGHDT, CDR2 YNNKEL (reference sequence). This CDR3 region has 14 residues. V lost 1 base to trimming and J lost 1 base, with 5 bases between them. In nucleotides, the CDR3 is TGTGCCAGCAGCCAAGCCGTCAGCAATCAGCCCCAGCATTTT. It specifies CASSQAVSNQPQHF.

The chain employs TRBV5-1 and TRBJ2-2; no clear D. Trimming shortened V by 1 base and J by 3 bases, and 10 bases separated the two germline ends. The CDR3 is 15 residues long. Germline V gene sequence: CDR1 SGHRS, CDR2 YFSETQ. The CDR3 sequence: CASSLNVGDTGELFF. The CDR3 nucleotides read TGCGCCAGCAGCTTGAATGTTGGGGACACCGGGGAGCTGTTTTTT. The variable domain in full, with the rest retrieved from reference TRBV5-1 and TRBJ2-2, is KAGVTQTPRYLIKTRGQQVTLSCSPISGHRSVSWYQQTPGQGLQFLFEYFSETQRNKGNFPGRFSGRQFSNSRSEMNVSTLELGDSALYLCASSLNVGDTGELFFGEGSRLTVL.

The gene calls are TRBV7-2 and TRBJ1-4, with D tentatively TRBD1 (5 bases). CDR1 and CDR2 from the germline V gene are SGHTA and FQGNSA. CDR3 length equals 16 residues. Trimming took off 2 bases at V and 7 bases at J, with 17 bases between the two ends. The CDR3 region is CASSLFKGRTFEKLFF. The CDR3 DNA reads TGTGCCAGCAGCTTATTTAAGGGACGGACCTTTGAAAAACTGTTTTTT.

In its sample, this clonotype was seen a few times. J is TRBJ2-5 and V is TRBV14; D ambiguous. CDR3 length: 12 residues. V was cut by 3 bases and J by 6 bases, with 8 bases left in between. Germline V CDR1 and CDR2: SGHDN, FVKESK. The CDR3 reads CASSQNGQTQYF. DNA of the CDR3: TGTGCCAGCAGCCAGAATGGCCAGACCCAGTACTTC.

This chain links TRBV18 with TRBJ2-3; 7 positions match TRBD1. The V gene end was trimmed by 3 bases and the J gene end by 0 bases; junction bases not matched to a gene: 12. The CDR3 spans 18 residues. Per germline, CDR1 KGHSH and CDR2 LQKENI. As DNA, the CDR3 is TGTGCCAGCTCACCGAGGGGGCTCTCAGATACTAGCACAGATACGCAGTATTTT. Residues: CASSPRGLSDTSTDTQYF.

The chain uses TRBV5-8 and TRBJ2-4; D ambiguous. This CDR3 is 13 amino acids long. Trimming took off 7 bases at V and 3 bases at J, with 11 bases between the two ends. Germline lookup yields CDR1 SGHTS and CDR2 YDEGEE. CDR3 loop: CASSSVRKNIQYF. CDR3 nucleotides: TGTGCCAGCTCGTCGGTGCGCAAAAACATTCAGTACTTC.

V is TRBV11-1 and J is TRBJ2-1, with D perhaps being TRBD1 or TRBD2 (5 bases each). Germline values: CDR1 SGHAT, CDR2 FQDESV (reference sequence). This CDR3 is 14 amino acids long. V lost 5 bases and J 5 bases, leaving 13 bases between the germline ends. Here the CDR3 DNA reads TGTGCCAGCAGCCCCACGAGGGACCACAATGAGCAGTTCTTC. Amino acid sequence: CASSPTRDHNEQFF.

V and J are TRBV9 and TRBJ1-4, with unresolved D. V was shortened by 4 bases and J by 7 bases, with 14 bases between the two germline ends. Germline CDR1 reads SGDLS; CDR2 reads YYNGEE. The CDR3 runs to 14 residues. CDR3 residues: CASSPDGYSEKLFF. Here the CDR3 DNA reads TGTGCCAGCAGCCCAGACGGATACAGTGAAAAACTGTTTTTT.

The genes are TRBV20-1 and TRBJ2-7, with 9 bases aligning to TRBD2. Germline CDR1 DFQATT, CDR2 SNEGSKA (reference sequence). V trimming: 5 bases; J trimming: 0 bases; junction bases outside the gene matches: 5. This CDR3 contains 14 residues. The CDR3 nucleotides read TGCAGTGCTCCAGTAGCGGGGGCCTCCTACGAGCAGTACTTC. This codes for CSAPVAGASYEQYF.

This clonotype appeared a few times. CDR3 amino acids: CSASGQGESYEQYF. DNA for the CDR3: TGCAGTGCTAGCGGGCAGGGCGAATCCTACGAGCAGTACTTC. V and J are TRBV20-1 and TRBJ2-7, with D perhaps TRBD1 (5 bases). Germline V CDR1 and CDR2: DFQATT, SNEGSKA (reference sequence). The CDR3 has 14 residues. V lost 3 bases to trimming and J lost 1 base, with 13 bases between them.

This clonotype was seen only a few times. V usage is TRBV30 and J usage is TRBJ1-2; no clear D. The CDR3 is made up of 14 amino acids. Looked up from germline, CDR1 is GTSNPN and CDR2 is SVGIG (reference sequence). Trimming cost V 8 bases and J 10 bases, with 26 bases left between them. The CDR3 protein is CAGATGSGLQDYTF. CDR3 in DNA: TGTGCCGGAGCTACGGGCAGCGGGTTGCAGGACTACACCTTC.

The CDR3 DNA reads as TGTGCCAGCAGCTTTACAGGGGTCACCTATGAAGCTTTCTTT. Translation gives CASSFTGVTYEAFF. The chain recombines TRBV6-2 or TRBV6-3 with TRBJ1-1, with TRBD1 matching over 7 bases. Germline V CDR1 and CDR2: MNHEY, SVGEGT. V lost 6 bases and J lost 7; bases outside the gene matches: 11. The CDR3 runs to 14 residues.

This clonotype was found a few times. The chain recombines TRBV28 with TRBJ1-4; D is uncertain. Germline values: CDR1 MDHEN, CDR2 SYDVKM. CDR3 length: 11 residues. Trimming removed 3 bases from V and 8 bases from J, with 4 bases in between. CDR3 coding DNA: TGTGCCAGCAGTTTGCAGGAAAAACTGTTTTTT. Its protein product is CASSLQEKLFF. Full variable domain (remainder filled in from reference TRBV28 and TRBJ1-4): DVKVTQSSRYLVKRTGEKVFLECVQDMDHENMFWYRQDPGLGLRLIYFSYDVKMKEKGDIPEGYSVSREKKERFSLILESASTNQTSMYLCASSLQEKLFFGSGTQLSVL.

The rearrangement uses TRBV2 and TRBJ2-3, with 7 bases fitting TRBD1. The V gene end was trimmed by 8 bases and the J gene end by 4 bases; junction bases not matched to a gene: 9. Germline CDR1 reads SNHLY; CDR2 reads FYNNEI. The CDR3 runs to 14 residues. The CDR3 reads CASGRTGGPDTQYF. CDR3 coding DNA: TGTGCCAGCGGAAGGACAGGCGGCCCAGATACGCAGTATTTT. Full variable domain (missing parts from reference TRBV2 and TRBJ2-3): EPEVTQTPSHQVTQMGQEVILRCVPISNHLYFYWYRQILGQKVEFLVSFYNNEISEKSEIFDDQFSVERPDGSNFTLKIRSTKLEDSAMYFCASGRTGGPDTQYFGPGTRLTVL.

This clonotype was recorded a few times. V and J are TRBV5-1 and TRBJ1-2, with D uncertain. CDR1 and CDR2 from the germline V gene are SGHRS and YFSETQ. The V gene lost 1 base and the J gene lost 8 bases, with 6 bases spanning the gap. The CDR3 runs 11 residues. CDR3 region: CASSLKRGYTF. The CDR3 bases are TGCGCCAGCAGCTTGAAAAGGGGCTACACCTTC.

This clonotype was observed a handful of times. The rearrangement joins TRBV27 to TRBJ2-1; D remains ambiguous. V was shortened by 5 bases and J by 15 bases, with 20 bases between the two germline ends. The germline V gene has CDR1 MNHEY and CDR2 SMNVEV (reference sequence). This CDR3 region has 13 residues. The CDR3 DNA follows: TGTGCCAGCAGTATCAGTGACACCTTAGCCCCGTTCTTC. Its protein product is CASSISDTLAPFF.